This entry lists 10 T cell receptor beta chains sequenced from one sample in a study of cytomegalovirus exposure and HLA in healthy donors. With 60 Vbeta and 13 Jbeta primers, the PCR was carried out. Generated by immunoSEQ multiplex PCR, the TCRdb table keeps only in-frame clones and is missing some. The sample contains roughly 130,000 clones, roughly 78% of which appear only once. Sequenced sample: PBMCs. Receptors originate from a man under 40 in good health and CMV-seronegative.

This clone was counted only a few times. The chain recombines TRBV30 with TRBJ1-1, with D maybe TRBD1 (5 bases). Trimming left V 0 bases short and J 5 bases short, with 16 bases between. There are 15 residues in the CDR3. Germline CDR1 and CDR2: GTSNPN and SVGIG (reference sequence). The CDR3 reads CAWSVNMGLRTEAFF. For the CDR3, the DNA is TGTGCCTGGAGTGTTAACATGGGGCTACGGACTGAAGCTTTCTTT.

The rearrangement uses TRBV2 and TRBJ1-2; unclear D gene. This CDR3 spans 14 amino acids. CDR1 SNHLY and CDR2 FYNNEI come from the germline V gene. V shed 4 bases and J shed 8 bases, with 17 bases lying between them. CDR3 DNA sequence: TGTGCCAGCAGTGCCAATCCCGGACTTTACGGCTACACCTTC. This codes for CASSANPGLYGYTF. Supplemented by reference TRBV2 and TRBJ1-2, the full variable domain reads EPEVTQTPSHQVTQMGQEVILRCVPISNHLYFYWYRQILGQKVEFLVSFYNNEISEKSEIFDDQFSVERPDGSNFTLKIRSTKLEDSAMYFCASSANPGLYGYTFGSGTRLTVV.

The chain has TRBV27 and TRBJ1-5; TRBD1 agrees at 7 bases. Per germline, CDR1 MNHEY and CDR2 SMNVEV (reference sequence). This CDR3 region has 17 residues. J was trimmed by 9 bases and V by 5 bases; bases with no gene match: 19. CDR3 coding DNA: TGTGCCAGCAGTCCCTCCCGGGACAGATCATCAAACTCGCCCCAGCATTTT. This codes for CASSPSRDRSSNSPQHF.

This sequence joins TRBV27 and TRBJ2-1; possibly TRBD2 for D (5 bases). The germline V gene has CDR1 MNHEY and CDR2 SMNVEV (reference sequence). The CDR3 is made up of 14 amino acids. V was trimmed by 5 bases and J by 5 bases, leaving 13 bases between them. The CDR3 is CASSPDGNDNEQFF. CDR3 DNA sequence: TGTGCCAGCAGTCCTGACGGGAACGACAATGAGCAGTTCTTC.

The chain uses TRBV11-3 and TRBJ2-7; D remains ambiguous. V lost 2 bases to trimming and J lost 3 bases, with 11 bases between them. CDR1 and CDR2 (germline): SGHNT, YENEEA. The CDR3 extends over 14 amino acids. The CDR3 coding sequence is TGTGCCAGCAGCTTAAACAGATTCCGCTACGAGCAGTACTTC. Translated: CASSLNRFRYEQYF.

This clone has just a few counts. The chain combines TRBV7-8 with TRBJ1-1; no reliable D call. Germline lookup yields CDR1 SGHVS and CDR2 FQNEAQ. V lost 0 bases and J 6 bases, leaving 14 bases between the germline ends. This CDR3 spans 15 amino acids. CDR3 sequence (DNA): TGTGCCAGCAGCTTAGCGGTATTGAGCTTTTCTGAAGCTTTCTTT. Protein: CASSLAVLSFSEAFF.

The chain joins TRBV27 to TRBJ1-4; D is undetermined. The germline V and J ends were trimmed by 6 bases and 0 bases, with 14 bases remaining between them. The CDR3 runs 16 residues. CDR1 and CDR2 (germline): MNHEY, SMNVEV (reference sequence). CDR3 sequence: CASSYLFGATNEKLFF. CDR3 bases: TGTGCCAGCAGCTACCTTTTCGGGGCAACTAATGAAAAACTGTTTTTT.

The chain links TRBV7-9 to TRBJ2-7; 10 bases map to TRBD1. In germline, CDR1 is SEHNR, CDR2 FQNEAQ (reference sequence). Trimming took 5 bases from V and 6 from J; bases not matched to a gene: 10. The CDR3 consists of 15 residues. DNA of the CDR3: TGTGCCAGCAGCCACATGACAGGGGGCCCCTTCGAGCAGTACTTC. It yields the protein CASSHMTGGPFEQYF.

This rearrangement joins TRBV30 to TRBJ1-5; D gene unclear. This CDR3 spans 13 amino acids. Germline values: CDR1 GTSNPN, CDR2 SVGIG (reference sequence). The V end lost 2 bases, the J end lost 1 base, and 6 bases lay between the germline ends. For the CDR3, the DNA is TGTGCCTGGAGTTCGGTGAGCAATCAGCCCCAGCATTTT. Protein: CAWSSVSNQPQHF.

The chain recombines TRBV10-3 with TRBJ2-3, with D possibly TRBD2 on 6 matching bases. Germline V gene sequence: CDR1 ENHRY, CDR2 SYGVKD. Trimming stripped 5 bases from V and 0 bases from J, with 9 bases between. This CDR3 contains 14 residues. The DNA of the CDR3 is TGTGCCATCAGTCTAGCGAGGAGCACAGATACGCAGTATTTT. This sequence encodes CAISLARSTDTQYF.